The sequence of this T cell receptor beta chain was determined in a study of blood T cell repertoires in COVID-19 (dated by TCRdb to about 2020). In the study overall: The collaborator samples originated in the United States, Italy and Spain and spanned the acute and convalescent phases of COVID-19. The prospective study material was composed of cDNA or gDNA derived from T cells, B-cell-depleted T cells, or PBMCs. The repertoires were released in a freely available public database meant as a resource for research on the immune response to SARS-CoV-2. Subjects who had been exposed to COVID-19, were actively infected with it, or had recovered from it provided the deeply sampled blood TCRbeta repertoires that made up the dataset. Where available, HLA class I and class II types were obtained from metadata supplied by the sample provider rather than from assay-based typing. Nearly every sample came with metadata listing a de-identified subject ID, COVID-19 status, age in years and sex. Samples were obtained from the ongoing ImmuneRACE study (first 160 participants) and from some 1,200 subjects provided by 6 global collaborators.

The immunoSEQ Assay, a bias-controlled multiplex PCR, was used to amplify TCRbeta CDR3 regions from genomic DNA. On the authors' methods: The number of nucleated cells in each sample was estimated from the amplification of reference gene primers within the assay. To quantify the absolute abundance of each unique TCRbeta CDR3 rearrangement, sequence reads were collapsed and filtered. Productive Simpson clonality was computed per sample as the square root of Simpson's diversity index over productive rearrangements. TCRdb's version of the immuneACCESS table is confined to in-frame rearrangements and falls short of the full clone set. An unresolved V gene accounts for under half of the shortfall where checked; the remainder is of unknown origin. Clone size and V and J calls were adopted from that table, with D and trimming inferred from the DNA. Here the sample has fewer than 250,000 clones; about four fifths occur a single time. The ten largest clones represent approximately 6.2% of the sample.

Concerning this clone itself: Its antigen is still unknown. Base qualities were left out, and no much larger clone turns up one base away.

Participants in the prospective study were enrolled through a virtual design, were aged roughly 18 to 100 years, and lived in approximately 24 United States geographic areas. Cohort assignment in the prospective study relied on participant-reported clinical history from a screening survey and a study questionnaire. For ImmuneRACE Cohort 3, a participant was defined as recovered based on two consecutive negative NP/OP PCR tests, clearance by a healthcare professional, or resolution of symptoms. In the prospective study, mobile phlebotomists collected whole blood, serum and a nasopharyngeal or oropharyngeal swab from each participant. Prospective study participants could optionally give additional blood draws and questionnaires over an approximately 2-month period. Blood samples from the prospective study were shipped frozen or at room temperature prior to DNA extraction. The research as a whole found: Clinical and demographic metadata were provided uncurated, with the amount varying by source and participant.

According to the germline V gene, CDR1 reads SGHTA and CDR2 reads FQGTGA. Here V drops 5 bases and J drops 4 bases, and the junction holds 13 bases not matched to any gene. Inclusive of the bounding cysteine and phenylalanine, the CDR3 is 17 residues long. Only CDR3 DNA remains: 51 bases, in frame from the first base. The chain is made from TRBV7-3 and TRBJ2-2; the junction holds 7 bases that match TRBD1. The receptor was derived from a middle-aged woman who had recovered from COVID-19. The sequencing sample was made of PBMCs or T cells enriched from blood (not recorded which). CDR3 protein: CASSPSLTGWGTGELFF. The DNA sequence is TGTGCCAGCAGCCCGTCCTTGACAGGGTGGGGCACCGGGGAGCTGTTTTTT.